This is a list of T cell receptor beta chains from one sample in a study of identical twins. Via MiXCR, TCRdb re-called the 5' RACE reads, giving one row per CDR3 protein. The sample has just under 650,000 distinct CDR3 sequences, roughly 6.6% seen once; the top ten hold about 1.5%. This same sample was also taken into another study, of yellow fever vaccine responses in identical twins.

The sequenced sample consisted of PBMCs. All receptors derive from a woman younger than 30 in good health. Each CDR3 is given without its conserved first and last residue.

>TRBJ2-3|TRBV7-9
ATLKLADTQY
>TRBJ1-1|TRBV20-1
SARGRWTGNTEAF
>TRBJ1-2|TRBV3-1
ASSHLGDSNGYT
>TRBJ1-1|TRBV7-9
ASSRDSNPTEAF
>TRBJ2-2|TRBV4-2
ASSQGLRSQQSTGELF
>TRBJ2-5|TRBV13
ASSPERAGQETQY
>TRBJ2-1|TRBV20-1
SARVGGPYDYNEQF
>TRBJ2-7|TRBV28
ASSSIGTWGVASYEQY
>TRBJ2-1|TRBV12-3/TRBV12-4
ASSLVPKLAGGSFSYNEQF
>TRBJ2-1|TRBV7-9
ASSLRAVSYNEQF
>TRBJ2-3|TRBV5-5
ASSLDLAVTDTQY
>TRBJ1-4|TRBV29-1
SVVRTSPNEKLF
>TRBJ2-2|TRBV9
ASSGVPANTGELF
>TRBJ2-7|TRBV12-3/TRBV12-4
ASRRGYEQY
>TRBJ1-1|TRBV20-1
SASVGRKGTEAF
>TRBJ2-1|TRBV10-3
AISERSSYNEQF
>TRBJ1-4|TRBV5-1
ASSLGHGEKLF
>TRBJ2-3|TRBV12-3/TRBV12-4
ASSLGGGRGQTQY
>TRBJ2-1|TRBV20-1
SARGDTLREQF
>TRBJ2-7|TRBV7-2
ASSLGAAQSYEQY
>TRBJ2-1|TRBV5-1
ASSLVRTDSYNEQF
>TRBJ2-7|TRBV29-1
SVEGGEGQGIIEQY
>TRBJ1-1|TRBV29-1
SVVKGNTEAF
>TRBJ1-5|TRBV6-6
ASSYLGYQPQH
>TRBJ2-2|TRBV24-1
ATSDSGRDTGELF
>TRBJ2-3|TRBV12-3/TRBV12-4
ASSIFSGDTQY
>TRBJ2-5|TRBV28
ASLVQETQY
>TRBJ2-1|TRBV7-8
ASSPQRLRWDEQF
>TRBJ1-1|TRBV3-1
ASSQGMGQAF
>TRBJ2-1|TRBV11-2
ASSPIPSSYNEQF
>TRBJ1-6|TRBV4-1
ASSQVGLNSPLH
>TRBJ2-5|TRBV4-1
ASSRPTSSGQETQY
>TRBJ1-1|TRBV6-1
ASTRQGRNTEAF
>TRBJ1-5|TRBV28
ASRVGQGVNQPQH
>TRBJ2-5|TRBV10-3
AISAGDQETQY
>TRBJ2-2|TRBV29-1
SVETTGGIGELF
>TRBJ2-3|TRBV12-3/TRBV12-4
ASRRRASGSRGTNTDTQY
>TRBJ2-3|TRBV3-1
ASSQTNGLTSTDTQY
>TRBJ1-1|TRBV6-2/TRBV6-3
ASSYWELDEAF
>TRBJ2-7|TRBV12-3/TRBV12-4
ASSRIGQLAYEQY
>TRBJ1-5|TRBV20-1
SASRPNQPQH
>TRBJ2-6|TRBV15
ATSNPTGMGANVLT
>TRBJ2-2|TRBV15
ATSREGNTGELF
>TRBJ1-1|TRBV10-3
AISERGRETEAF
>TRBJ2-3|TRBV5-1
ASSPDRTSDTQY
>TRBJ1-5|TRBV6-1
ASSVFQDSNQPQH
>TRBJ1-2|TRBV7-9
ASTFELGYGYT
>TRBJ1-4|TRBV15
ATSRAGPNEKLF
>TRBJ2-1|TRBV6-2/TRBV6-3
ASIRGGGVNEQF
>TRBJ2-5|TRBV15
ATSIGGGRQETQY
>TRBJ1-4|TRBV7-2
ASSLVIGEKLF